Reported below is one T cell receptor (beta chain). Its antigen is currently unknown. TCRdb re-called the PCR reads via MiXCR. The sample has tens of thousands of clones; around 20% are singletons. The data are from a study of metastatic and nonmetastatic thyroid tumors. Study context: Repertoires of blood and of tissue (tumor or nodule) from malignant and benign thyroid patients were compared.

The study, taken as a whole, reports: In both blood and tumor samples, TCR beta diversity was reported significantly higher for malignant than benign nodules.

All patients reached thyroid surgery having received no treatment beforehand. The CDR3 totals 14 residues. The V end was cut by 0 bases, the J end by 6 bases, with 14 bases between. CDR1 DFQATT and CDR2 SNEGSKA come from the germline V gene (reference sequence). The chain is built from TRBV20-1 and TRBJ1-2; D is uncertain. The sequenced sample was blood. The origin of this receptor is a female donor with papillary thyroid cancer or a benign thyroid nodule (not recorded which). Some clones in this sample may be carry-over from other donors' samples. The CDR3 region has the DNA TGCAGTGCTAGAGATCAGTACGGTGGGGATGGCTACACCTTC. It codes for CSARDQYGGDGYTF.